This T cell receptor beta chain comes out of a study of STAT5B mutations in CD4+ large granular lymphocyte leukemia. Assay used: immunoSEQ multiplex PCR; TCRdb lists only in-frame clones, some missing. The data hold around 38,000 clones, with nearly 90% observed a single time. The CDR3 covers 14 residues. With V trimmed by 7 bases and J by 2 bases, 5 bases remained unmatched. Germline-derived CDR1 and CDR2 are SNHLY and FYNNEI. The chain joins TRBV2 to TRBJ1-2, with 9 nucleotides matching TRBD1. Sequenced sample: CD4+ T cells from blood buffy coats. The TCR was taken from a human donor in good health. CDR3 nucleotides: TGTGCCAGCAATCCAGACAGGGGGAACTATGGCTACACCTTC. It translates to CASNPDRGNYGYTF.